This T cell receptor (beta chain) was observed in a study of regulatory T cells in long-lasting Graves disease. This clonotype was observed at least ten times. Time point noted: persistent/refractory GD, antithyroid drugs over 5 years with positive TRAb. Isolated PBMC RNA provided the starting material for the TCR library. Libraries of TCR beta came from iRepertoire HTBI primers plus Arm-PCR of CDR3 regions. How the authors handled the data: Among the samples, 60 to 65 TRBV and 13 to 15 TRBJ segments were identified. MiXCR, run by TCRdb on the multiplex PCR reads, gives a single entry per CDR3 protein. These V and J calls originate from TCRdb's pipeline instead of the authors' own analysis. Found here are 500,000 to 700,000 distinct CDR3 sequences, 30% of them singletons; the top ten hold about two fifths. J was trimmed by 3 bases and V by 5 bases; bases with no gene match: 9. Germline values: CDR1 SNHLY, CDR2 FYNNEI. The CDR3 has 15 amino acids.

The TCR originated in a female donor with Graves disease. This specimen was peripheral blood mononuclear cells (PBMCs), taken when the disease was refractory, from a patient treated with antithyroid drugs. This rearrangement joins TRBV2 to TRBJ1-2, with TRBD1 identical over 7 bases. The CDR3 nucleotides read TGTGCCAGCAGTCCCTCGACAGGGTGGGACTATGGCTACACCTTC. It encodes CASSPSTGWDYGYTF.